The rows below give T cell receptor beta chains drawn from one sample of a study of blood T cell repertoires in COVID-19. The repertoire was sequenced with immunoSEQ multiplex PCR; TCRdb's copy has only in-frame clones and lacks some. In the table there are roughly 310,000 clones, roughly 90% of which are singletons. Material for sequencing was peripheral blood. These receptors all stem from a woman between 50 and 59 years old with active or convalescent COVID-19. Both conserved end residues are part of each CDR3. A D gene is named only where the DNA matches it firmly. Size values are once, few and many counts, or a class for expanded clones, and some rows have none.

clone_size j_call v_call d_call cdr3_aa cdr3_nt
. TRBJ1-3 TRBV7-9 . CASSVDSNTIYF TGTGCCAGCAGCGTTGACTCAAACACCATATATTTT
. TRBJ2-1 TRBV5-1 . CASSLPGRNEQFF TGCGCCAGCAGCTTGCCGGGGAGGAATGAGCAGTTCTTC
. TRBJ1-3 TRBV19 . CASSPRTGRSGNTIYF TGTGCCAGTAGTCCGCGGACGGGAAGATCTGGAAACACCATATATTTT
. TRBJ1-3 TRBV19 . CASRRVFSGNTIYF TGTGCCAGTAGGAGAGTCTTCTCTGGAAACACCATATATTTT
. TRBJ1-4 TRBV4-2 TRBD1 CASSQDGGQGNEKLFF TGTGCCAGCAGCCAAGATGGGGGACAGGGGAATGAAAAACTGTTTTTT
. TRBJ1-2 TRBV4-3 TRBD1 CASSQDPQGKVGYTF TGCGCCAGCAGCCAAGATCCACAGGGGAAGGTTGGCTACACCTTC
. TRBJ2-7 TRBV2 . CASTPQALYEQYF TGTGCCAGTACGCCACAGGCCCTCTACGAGCAGTACTTC
. TRBJ1-2 TRBV3-1/TRBV3-2 TRBD1 CASSRATGPYGYTF TGTGCCAGCAGCCGCGCGACAGGGCCCTATGGCTACACCTTC
. TRBJ2-7 TRBV6-2/TRBV6-3 . CASSYGEHYEQYF TGTGCCAGCAGTTACGGGGAGCACTACGAGCAGTACTTC
. TRBJ1-4 TRBV5-1 . CASSYQGSNEKLFF TGCGCCAGCAGCTACCAGGGATCTAATGAAAAACTGTTTTTT
. TRBJ2-5 TRBV19 TRBD1 CASSVTGVQETQYF TGTGCCAGTAGCGTGACAGGGGTACAAGAGACCCAGTACTTC
. TRBJ2-3 TRBV7-3 . CASSLGGRTDTQYF TGTGCCAGCAGCTTAGGCGGGCGCACAGATACGCAGTATTTT
. TRBJ1-1 TRBV6-5 TRBD1 CASNEQGARTEAFF TGTGCCAGCAACGAGCAGGGGGCGCGCACTGAAGCTTTCTTT
. TRBJ2-7 TRBV27 TRBD2 CASSSPGLPPYEQYF TGTGCCAGCAGTAGCCCGGGACTACCCCCCTACGAGCAGTACTTC
few TRBJ2-1 TRBV6-7 . CASSYRGGEQFF TGTGCCAGCAGTTATAGGGGGGGTGAGCAGTTCTTC
. TRBJ2-7 TRBV18 . CASSPPPGAYEQYF TGTGCCAGCTCACCCCCACCGGGGGCCTACGAGCAGTACTTC
. TRBJ1-4 TRBV27 TRBD1 CASSRWTGDNEKLFF TGTGCCAGCAGTCGATGGACAGGGGATAATGAAAAACTGTTTTTT
. TRBJ2-7 TRBV6-8 . CASSYTPGCYEQYF TGTGCCAGCAGCTATACTCCCGGGTGTTACGAGCAGTACTTC
. TRBJ1-1 TRBV5-4 . CASSSQGLKTEAFF TGTGCCAGCAGCTCTCAGGGGCTCAAGACTGAAGCTTTCTTT
once TRBJ2-5 TRBV7-9 TRBD1 CASSLLQGKETQYF TGTGCCAGCAGCTTATTACAGGGGAAAGAGACCCAGTACTTC
. TRBJ1-1 TRBV6-2/TRBV6-3 . CASSLIRGVNTEAFF TGTGCCAGCAGCCTTATTCGGGGTGTGAACACTGAAGCTTTCTTT
. TRBJ2-1 TRBV4-3 TRBD2 CASSEGVGRGPNNEQFF TGCGCCAGCAGCGAAGGGGTCGGGAGGGGCCCAAACAATGAGCAGTTCTTC
. TRBJ2-1 TRBV7-2 . CASSLSLSHPQGQFF TGTGCCAGCAGCTTATCGTTGTCCCATCCTCAGGGGCAGTTCTTC
. TRBJ1-5 TRBV6-5 . CASKRGLGGNQPQHF TGTGCCAGCAAAAGGGGCCTAGGGGGCAATCAGCCCCAGCATTTT